Given below is one T cell receptor beta chain in context. The data were taken from a study of blood T cell repertoires in COVID-19. Libraries were prepared by immunoSEQ multiplex PCR; TCRdb keeps only in-frame clonotypes and omits some of them. This sample has about 170,000 clones, with about nine tenths found just once. The length of the CDR3 is 13 residues. V shed 3 bases and J shed 6 bases, with 11 bases lying between them. Germline V gene data show CDR1 as DFQATT and CDR2 as SNEGSKA (reference sequence). The source is a man younger than 35 with COVID-19, enrolled during active disease. The J gene is TRBJ2-2, the V gene TRBV20-1; D might be TRBD2 (6 bases). Sequenced input: peripheral blood. As DNA, the CDR3 is TGCAGTGCTAGTTTCCTAGCGCCCGGGGAGCTGTTTTTT. This codes for CSASFLAPGELFF.